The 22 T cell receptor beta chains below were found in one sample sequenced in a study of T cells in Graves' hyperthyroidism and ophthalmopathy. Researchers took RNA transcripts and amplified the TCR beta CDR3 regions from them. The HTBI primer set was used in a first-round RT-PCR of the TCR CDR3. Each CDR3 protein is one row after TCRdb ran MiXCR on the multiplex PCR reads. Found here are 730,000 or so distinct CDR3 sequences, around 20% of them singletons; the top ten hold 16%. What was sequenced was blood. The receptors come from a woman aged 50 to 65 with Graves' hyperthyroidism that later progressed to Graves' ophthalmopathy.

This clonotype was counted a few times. CDR3 DNA: TGTGCCAGCAGTTACGAGCGGGGGGGGAACTACGAGCAGTACTTC. Protein sequence: CASSYERGGNYEQYF. The chain has TRBV6-5 and TRBJ2-7; 10 nucleotides align to TRBD2. In germline, CDR1 is MNHEY, CDR2 SVGAGI. CDR3 length: 15 residues. V was clipped by 2 bases and J by 3 bases; unmatched bases: 4.

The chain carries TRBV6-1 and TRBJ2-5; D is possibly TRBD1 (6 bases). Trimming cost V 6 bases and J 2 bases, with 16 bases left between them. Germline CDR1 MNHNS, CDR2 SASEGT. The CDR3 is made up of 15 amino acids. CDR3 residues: CASRDPGEGQETQYF. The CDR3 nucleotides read TGTGCCAGCAGAGATCCAGGGGAAGGGCAAGAGACCCAGTACTTC.

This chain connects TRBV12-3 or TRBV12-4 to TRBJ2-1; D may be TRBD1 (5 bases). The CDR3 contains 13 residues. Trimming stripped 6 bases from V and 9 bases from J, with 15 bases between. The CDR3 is CASRELDSSEQFF. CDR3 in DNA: TGTGCCAGCAGGGAGCTCGACAGTTCTGAGCAGTTCTTC.

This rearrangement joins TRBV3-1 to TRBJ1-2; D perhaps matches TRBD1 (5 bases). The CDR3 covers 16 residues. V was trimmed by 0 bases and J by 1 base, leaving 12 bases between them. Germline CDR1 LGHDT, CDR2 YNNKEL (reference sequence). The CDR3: CASSQESTGHNYGYTF. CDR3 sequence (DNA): TGTGCCAGCAGCCAAGAATCAACAGGACATAACTATGGCTACACCTTC. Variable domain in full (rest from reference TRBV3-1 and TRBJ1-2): DTAVSQTPKYLVTQMGNDKSIKCEQNLGHDTMYWYKQDSKKFLKIMFSYNNKELIINETVPNRFSPKSPDKAHLNLHINSLELGDSAVYFCASSQESTGHNYGYTFGSGTRLTVV.

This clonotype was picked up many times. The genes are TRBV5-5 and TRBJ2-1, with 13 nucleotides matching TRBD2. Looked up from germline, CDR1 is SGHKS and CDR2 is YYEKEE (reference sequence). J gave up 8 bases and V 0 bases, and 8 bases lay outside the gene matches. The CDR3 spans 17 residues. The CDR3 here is CASSLGLAGGQTYEQFF. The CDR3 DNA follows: TGTGCCAGCAGCTTGGGACTAGCGGGGGGTCAGACCTATGAGCAGTTCTTC.

CDR3 in amino acids: CASSTIGGRLQETQYF. The CDR3 bases are TGTGCCAGCAGCACCATAGGGGGGCGGCTACAAGAGACCCAGTACTTC. The V and J genes are TRBV3-1 and TRBJ2-5; possibly TRBD1 or TRBD2 for D (6 bases each). The CDR3 consists of 16 residues. The germline V gene encodes CDR1 LGHDT and CDR2 YNNKEL (reference sequence). Trimming took 5 bases from V and 2 from J, leaving 18 bases between them.

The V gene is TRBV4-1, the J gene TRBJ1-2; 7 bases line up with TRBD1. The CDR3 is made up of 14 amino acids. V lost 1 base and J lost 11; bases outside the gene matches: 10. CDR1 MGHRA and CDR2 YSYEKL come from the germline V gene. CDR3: CASSQVGQKIGYTF. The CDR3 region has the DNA TGCGCCAGCAGCCAAGTGGGACAGAAAATTGGGTACACCTTC.

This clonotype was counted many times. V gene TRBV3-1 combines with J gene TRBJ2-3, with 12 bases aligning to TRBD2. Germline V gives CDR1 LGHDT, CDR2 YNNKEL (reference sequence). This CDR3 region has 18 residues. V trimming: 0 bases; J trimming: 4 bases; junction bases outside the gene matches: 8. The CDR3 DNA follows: TGTGCCAGCAGCCAAGATTTGGCTAGCGGGGGGGCGGCAGATACGCAGTATTTT. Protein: CASSQDLASGGAADTQYF.

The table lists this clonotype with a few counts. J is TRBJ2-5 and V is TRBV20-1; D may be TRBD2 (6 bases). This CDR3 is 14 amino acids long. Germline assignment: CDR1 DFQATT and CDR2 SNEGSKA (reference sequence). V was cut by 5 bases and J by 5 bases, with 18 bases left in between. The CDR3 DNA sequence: TGCAGTGCTCTTGTAGGTGCCGGAGGGGAGACCCAGTACTTC. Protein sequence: CSALVGAGGETQYF.

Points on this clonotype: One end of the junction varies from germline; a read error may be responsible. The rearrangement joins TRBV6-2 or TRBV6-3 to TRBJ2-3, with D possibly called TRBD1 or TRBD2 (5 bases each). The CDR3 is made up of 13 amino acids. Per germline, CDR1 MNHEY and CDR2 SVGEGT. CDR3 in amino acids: CTSRKGTADTQYF. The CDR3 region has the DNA TGTACCAGCAGGAAAGGGACGGCAGATACGCAGTATTTT.

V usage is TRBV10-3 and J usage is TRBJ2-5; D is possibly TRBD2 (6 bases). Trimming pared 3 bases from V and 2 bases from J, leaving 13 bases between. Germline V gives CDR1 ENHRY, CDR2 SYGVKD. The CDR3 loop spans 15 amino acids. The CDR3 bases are TGTGCCATCAGTGATCCGGGGGAGGATCAAGAGACCCAGTACTTC. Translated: CAISDPGEDQETQYF.

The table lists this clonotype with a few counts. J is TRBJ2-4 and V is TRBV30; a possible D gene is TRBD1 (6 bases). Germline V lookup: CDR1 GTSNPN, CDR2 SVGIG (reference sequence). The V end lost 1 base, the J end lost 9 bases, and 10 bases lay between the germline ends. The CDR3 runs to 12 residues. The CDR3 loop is CAWSAGVGIQYF. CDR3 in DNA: TGTGCCTGGAGTGCAGGGGTGGGCATTCAGTACTTC.

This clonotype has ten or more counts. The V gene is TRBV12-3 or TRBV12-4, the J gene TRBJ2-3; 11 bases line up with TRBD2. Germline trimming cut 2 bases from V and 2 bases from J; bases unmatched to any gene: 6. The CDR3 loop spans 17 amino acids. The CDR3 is CASSLSLAGGSTDTQYF. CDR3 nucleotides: TGTGCCAGCAGTTTATCGCTAGCGGGGGGCTCCACAGATACGCAGTATTTT.

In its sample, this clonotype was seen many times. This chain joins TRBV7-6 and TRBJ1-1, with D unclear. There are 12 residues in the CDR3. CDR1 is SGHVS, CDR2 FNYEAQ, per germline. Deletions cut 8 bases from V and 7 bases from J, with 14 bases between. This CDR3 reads CASGSGGIEAFF. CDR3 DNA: TGTGCCAGCGGCTCGGGAGGGATTGAAGCTTTCTTT.

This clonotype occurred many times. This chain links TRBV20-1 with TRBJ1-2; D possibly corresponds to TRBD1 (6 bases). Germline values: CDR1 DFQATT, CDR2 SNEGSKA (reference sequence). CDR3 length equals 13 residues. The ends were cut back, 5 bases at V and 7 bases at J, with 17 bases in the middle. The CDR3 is CSARSGGLGGYTF. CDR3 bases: TGCAGTGCTCGTAGTGGGGGGCTAGGTGGCTACACCTTC.

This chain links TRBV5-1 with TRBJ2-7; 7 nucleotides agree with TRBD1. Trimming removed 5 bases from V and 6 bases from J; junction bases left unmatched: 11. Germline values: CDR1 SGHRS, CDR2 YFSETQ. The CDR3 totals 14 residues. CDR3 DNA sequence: TGCGCCAGCAGGCCCGGGACAGCTCTATCCGAGCAGTACTTC. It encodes CASRPGTALSEQYF.

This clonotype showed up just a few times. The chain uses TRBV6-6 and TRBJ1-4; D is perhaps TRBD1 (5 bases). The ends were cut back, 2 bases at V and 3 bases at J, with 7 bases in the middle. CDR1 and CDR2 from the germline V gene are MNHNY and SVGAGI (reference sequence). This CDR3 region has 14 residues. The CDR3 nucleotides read TGTGCCAGCAGTTACGGCAGGGCTAATGAAAAACTGTTTTTT. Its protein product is CASSYGRANEKLFF.

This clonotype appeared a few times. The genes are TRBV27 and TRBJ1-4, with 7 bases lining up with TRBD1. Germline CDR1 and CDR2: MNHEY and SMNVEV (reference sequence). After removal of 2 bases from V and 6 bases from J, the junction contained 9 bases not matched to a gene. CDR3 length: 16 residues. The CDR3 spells CASSLESGTVDEKLFF. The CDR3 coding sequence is TGTGCCAGCAGTTTAGAATCCGGGACAGTTGATGAAAAACTGTTTTTT.

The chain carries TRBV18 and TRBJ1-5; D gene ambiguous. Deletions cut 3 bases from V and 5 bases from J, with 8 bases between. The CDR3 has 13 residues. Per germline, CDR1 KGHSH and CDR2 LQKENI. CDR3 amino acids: CASSPTSDQPQHF. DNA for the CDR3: TGTGCCAGCTCACCCACCTCAGATCAGCCCCAGCATTTT.

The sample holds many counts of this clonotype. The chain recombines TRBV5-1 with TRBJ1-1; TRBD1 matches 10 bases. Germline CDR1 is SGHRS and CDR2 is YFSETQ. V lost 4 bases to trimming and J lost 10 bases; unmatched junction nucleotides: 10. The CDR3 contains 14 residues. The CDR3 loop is CASSSRDRGRGAFF. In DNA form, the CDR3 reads TGCGCCAGCAGCAGTCGCGACAGGGGGCGAGGAGCTTTCTTT.

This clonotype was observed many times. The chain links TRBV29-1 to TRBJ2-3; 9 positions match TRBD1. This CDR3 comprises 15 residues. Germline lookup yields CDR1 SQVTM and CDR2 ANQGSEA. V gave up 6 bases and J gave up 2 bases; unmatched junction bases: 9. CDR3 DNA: TGCAGCGTCGAGGGACAGGGAGATTACACAGATACGCAGTATTTT. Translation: CSVEGQGDYTDTQYF.

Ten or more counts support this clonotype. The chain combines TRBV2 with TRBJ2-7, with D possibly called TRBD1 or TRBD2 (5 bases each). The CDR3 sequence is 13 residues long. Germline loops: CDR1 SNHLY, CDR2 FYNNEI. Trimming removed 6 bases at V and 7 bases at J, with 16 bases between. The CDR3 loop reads CASRLLRGGEQYF. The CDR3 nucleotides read TGTGCCAGCAGACTACTCCGGGGCGGGGAGCAGTACTTC.